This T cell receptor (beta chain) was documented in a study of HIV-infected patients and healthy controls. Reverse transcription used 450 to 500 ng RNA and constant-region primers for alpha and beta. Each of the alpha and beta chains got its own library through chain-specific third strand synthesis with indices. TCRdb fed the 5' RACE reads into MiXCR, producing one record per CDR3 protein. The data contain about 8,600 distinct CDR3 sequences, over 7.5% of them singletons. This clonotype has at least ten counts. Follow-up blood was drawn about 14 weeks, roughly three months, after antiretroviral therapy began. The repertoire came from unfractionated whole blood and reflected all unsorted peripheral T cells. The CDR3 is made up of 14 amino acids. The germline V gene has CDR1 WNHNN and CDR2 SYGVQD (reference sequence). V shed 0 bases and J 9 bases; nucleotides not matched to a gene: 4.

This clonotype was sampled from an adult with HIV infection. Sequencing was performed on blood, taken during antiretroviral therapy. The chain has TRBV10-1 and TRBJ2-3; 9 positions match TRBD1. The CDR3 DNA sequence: TGCGCCAGCAGTGAGTCGGGGACAGGGATAACGCAGTATTTT. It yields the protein CASSESGTGITQYF.